A single sample gave rise to the 10 T cell receptor beta chains below, sequenced in a study of T cell changes during pregnancy in multiple sclerosis. TCRdb's table, derived via immunoSEQ multiplex PCR, lists solely in-frame clones and lacks some. The sample lists roughly 57,000 clones, about nine tenths seen once, with approximately 3% in the top ten. The sample was CD8+ T cells from peripheral blood mononuclear cells, taken before pregnancy. Receptors were obtained from a female donor with multiple sclerosis, enrolled in a pregnancy study.

The rearrangement uses TRBV7-2 and TRBJ2-7; D is ambiguous. Between the trimmed V and J ends, which lost 3 bases and 3 bases, there was a span of 6 bases. The CDR3 has 12 residues. CDR1 and CDR2 from the germline V gene are SGHTA and FQGNSA. Here the CDR3 reads CASSFSGYEQYF. The CDR3 DNA reads as TGTGCCAGCAGCTTCAGTGGCTACGAGCAGTACTTC. The full variable domain, rest sourced from reference TRBV7-2 and TRBJ2-7, is GAGVSQSPSNKVTEKGKDVELRCDPISGHTALYWYRQSLGQGLEFLIYFQGNSAPDKSGLPSDRFSAERTGGSVSTLTIQRTQQEDSAVYLCASSFSGYEQYFGPGTRLTVT.

This chain connects TRBV7-9 to TRBJ1-2, with 7 nucleotides matching TRBD1. Germline V CDR1 and CDR2: SEHNR, FQNEAQ (reference sequence). This CDR3 spans 14 amino acids. The V segment lost 1 base and the J segment 6 bases; nucleotides outside the gene matches: 5. The CDR3 is CASSLETGIDGYTF. Written as DNA, the CDR3 is TGTGCCAGCAGCTTAGAGACAGGGATCGATGGCTACACCTTC.

The genes are TRBV7-3 and TRBJ2-1; D is perhaps TRBD1 (5 bases). V lost 3 bases, J lost 6 bases, and 9 bases lay in between. CDR3 length: 13 amino acids. Germline-derived CDR1 and CDR2 are SGHTA and FQGTGA. The CDR3 region has the DNA TGTGCCAGCAGCTTCTCTAGGGGCAATGAGCAGTTCTTC. Amino acid sequence: CASSFSRGNEQFF. Using reference TRBV7-3 and TRBJ2-1 for the parts outside the CDR3, the full variable domain is GAGVSQTPSNKVTEKGKYVELRCDPISGHTALYWYRQSLGQGPEFLIYFQGTGAADDSGLPNDRFFAVRPEGSVSTLKIQRTERGDSAVYLCASSFSRGNEQFFGPGTRLTVL.

The rearrangement links TRBV9 to TRBJ2-5, with D possibly TRBD1 on 5 matching bases. This CDR3 has 15 amino acids. Germline-derived CDR1 and CDR2 are SGDLS and YYNGEE. V lost 2 bases to trimming and J lost 4 bases, with 15 bases between them. CDR3 amino acids: CASSVGSQGVETQYF. CDR3 DNA sequence: TGTGCCAGCAGCGTGGGAAGCCAGGGCGTAGAGACCCAGTACTTC.

This clone was observed a single time. J is TRBJ2-3 and V is TRBV6-4; D remains unclear. Deletions cut 4 bases from V and 2 bases from J, with 10 bases between. The CDR3 is made up of 14 amino acids. CDR1 is MRHNA, CDR2 SNTAGT, per germline. CDR3 nucleotides: TGTGCCAGCAGTGCGAGCCAGGACACAGATACGCAGTATTTT. As protein: CASSASQDTDTQYF.

This clone is categorized as medium-sized. The chain joins TRBV7-2 to TRBJ2-5; TRBD2 aligns across 7 bases. The junction had 2 bases not matched to a gene; V was cut back by 2 bases and J by 5 bases. Per germline, CDR1 SGHTA and CDR2 FQGNSA. CDR3 length equals 13 residues. The CDR3 sequence: CASSLWGGETQYF. CDR3 DNA: TGTGCCAGCAGCTTATGGGGGGGGGAGACCCAGTACTTC.

This chain joins TRBV9 and TRBJ2-5, with TRBD2 identical over 12 bases. The CDR3 runs to 15 residues. Looked up from germline, CDR1 is SGDLS and CDR2 is YYNGEE. Trimming at V came to 1 base and at J to 4 bases, leaving 2 bases not matched to a gene. The CDR3 reads CASSVSSGGAETQYF. The DNA for the CDR3 is TGTGCCAGCAGCGTATCTAGCGGGGGGGCAGAGACCCAGTACTTC.

This clone showed up just a few times. CDR3 residues: CASSVDRTSPTLTEAFF. The CDR3 DNA sequence: TGTGCCAGCAGCGTAGATCGGACTTCCCCCACTTTAACTGAAGCTTTCTTT. V usage is TRBV9 and J usage is TRBJ1-1; D gene unclear. Trimming took 0 bases from V and 5 from J, leaving 20 bases between them. The V gene's germline CDR1 is SGDLS and CDR2 YYNGEE. This CDR3 is built from 17 residues.

This CDR3 reads CASSASGGAGYEQFF. DNA of the CDR3: TGTGCCAGCAGCGCTAGCGGGGGGGCCGGATATGAGCAGTTCTTC. J is TRBJ2-1 and V is TRBV9, with 12 bases lining up with TRBD2. V lost 3 bases and J lost 8; bases outside the gene matches: 6. The germline V gene encodes CDR1 SGDLS and CDR2 YYNGEE. The CDR3 has 15 amino acids.

This rearrangement joins TRBV19 to TRBJ1-1; D is uncertain. The CDR3 sequence is 14 residues long. The germline V and J ends were trimmed by 1 base and 1 base, with 7 bases remaining between them. The V gene's germline CDR1 is LNHDA and CDR2 SQIVND (reference sequence). The DNA for the CDR3 is TGTGCCAGTAGTATAGGGGGAGGGAACACTGAAGCTTTCTTT. It encodes CASSIGGGNTEAFF.